This T cell receptor (beta chain) was sequenced in a study of T cell responses to AZD1222 COVID-19 vaccine. Study conclusions and caveats: The peak T cell response came first, and repertoires were sampled only after it. The sample set comprised mostly white British donors with more females, and clonal diversity was possibly underestimated. Spike regions recognized by vaccine-associated CD4 TCRs spanned the protein, led by 160-218 and 743-854.

TCRdb's table, derived via immunoSEQ multiplex PCR, lists solely in-frame clones and lacks some. Seen here are 150,000 or so clones, approximately 93% observed once, and the top ten hold 0.7% to 1%. The CDR3 has 16 residues. Germline values: CDR1 MGHDK, CDR2 SYGVNS. V trimming: 5 bases; J trimming: 4 bases; junction bases outside the gene matches: 9. Notes on this clone: Its antigen is not identified.

The sample consisted of peripheral blood, taken on day 0 of MenACWY control vaccination. This TCR was recovered from an adult in good health. This sequence joins TRBV25-1 and TRBJ2-7; 12 bases map to TRBD2. The chain's CDR3 is CASSPRGLAGRYEQYF. The CDR3 DNA reads TGTGCCAGCAGTCCTCGAGGACTAGCGGGAAGGTACGAGCAGTACTTC.